One and the same sample provided the 7 T cell receptor beta chains below, sequenced in a study of radiotherapy plus CTLA-4 blockade in lung cancer. Only in-frame clones appear in the TCRdb table, and some are missing; sequencing was by immunoSEQ multiplex PCR. Among roughly 90,000 clones listed, 60% to 85% were seen once. Sequenced here: peripheral blood, sampled from a patient treated with radiotherapy plus ipilimumab. Receptors were obtained from a human donor with non-small cell lung cancer who had a partial response to radiotherapy plus ipilimumab. Some clones in this sample may be carry-over from other donors' samples.

This chain connects TRBV4-3 to TRBJ2-1, with TRBD2 matching over 8 bases. The CDR3 contains 17 residues. V shed 0 bases, J shed 3 bases, and the junction held 7 bases outside the gene matches. CDR1 and CDR2 from the germline V gene are LGHNA and YSLEER. The CDR3: CASSQDVGGGFYNEQFF. The CDR3 coding sequence is TGCGCCAGCAGCCAAGATGTTGGCGGGGGGTTCTACAATGAGCAGTTCTTC.

CDR3 amino acids: CAFSGGSYNEQFF. In DNA, the CDR3 is TGTGCCTTTAGCGGGGGGTCCTACAATGAGCAGTTCTTC. The gene calls are TRBV30 and TRBJ2-1; 10 bases align to TRBD2. J gave up 1 base and V 7 bases, and 1 base lay outside the gene matches. The CDR3 runs to 13 residues. Germline assignment: CDR1 GTSNPN and CDR2 SVGIG (reference sequence).

The chain uses TRBV4-3 and TRBJ2-1, with 7 positions matching TRBD1. J gave up 4 bases and V 0 bases, and 3 bases lay outside the gene matches. The CDR3 has 15 residues. Germline CDR1 reads LGHNA; CDR2 reads YSLEER. The CDR3 spells CASSQEGQLYNEQFF. CDR3 nucleotide sequence: TGCGCCAGCAGCCAAGAGGGACAGCTATACAATGAGCAGTTCTTC.

V and J are TRBV4-1 and TRBJ2-1, with 13 nucleotides matching TRBD2. The CDR3 length is 17 residues. Germline V gene lookup returns CDR1 MGHRA and CDR2 YSYEKL. The ends lost 4 bases at V and 0 bases at J; junction bases unmatched: 3. The CDR3 nucleotides are TGCGCCAGCAGCCCGGGACTAGCGGGAAGCTCCTACAATGAGCAGTTCTTC. It encodes CASSPGLAGSSYNEQFF.

This clone came up a few times. The V and J genes are TRBV5-6 and TRBJ2-1, with 12 bases lining up with TRBD2. The CDR3 is made up of 16 amino acids. V gave up 0 bases and J gave up 10 bases; unmatched junction bases: 8. Germline V CDR1 and CDR2: SGHDT, YYEEEE. The CDR3 sequence: CASSLGASGGAGEQFF. DNA for the CDR3: TGTGCCAGCAGCTTGGGGGCTAGCGGGGGGGCAGGCGAGCAGTTCTTC.

V usage is TRBV5-1 and J usage is TRBJ1-2; D is possibly TRBD1 (5 bases). CDR1 and CDR2 (germline): SGHRS, YFSETQ. Trimming stripped 4 bases from V and 8 bases from J, with 21 bases between. This CDR3 is built from 15 residues. CDR3: CASSPVGGSPSGYTF. The CDR3 region has the DNA TGCGCCAGCAGCCCGGTGGGGGGATCCCCTTCCGGCTACACCTTC.

This clone was detected a few times. The rearrangement uses TRBV4-3 and TRBJ2-3; tentative D call: TRBD2 (6 bases). Germline CDR1 is LGHNA and CDR2 is YSLEER. The CDR3 contains 15 residues. V lost 1 base to trimming and J lost 5 bases, with 13 bases between them. CDR3 region: CASSQGVGLGDTQYF. The CDR3, as DNA: TGCGCCAGCAGCCAAGGAGTGGGACTGGGAGATACGCAGTATTTT.